The 7 T cell receptor beta chains below were found in one sample sequenced in a study of post-analysis software for immune sequencing data. Study findings and constraints: When patients were compared with controls, about 5 TRBV segments were more frequent, TRBV5-6, TRBV5-1 and TRBV20-1 among them.

Unique molecular identifiers were carried by the TCR beta cDNA libraries. TCRdb called the PCR reads again in MiXCR, with one record for every CDR3 protein. This table has approximately 730,000 distinct CDR3 sequences, about 27% appearing once. The antigens for these receptors are not known. Sequenced input: blood. Source of these receptors: a girl aged 5 to 17 with multiple sclerosis.

The rearrangement joins TRBV12-3 or TRBV12-4 to TRBJ2-5; tentatively, D is TRBD1 or TRBD2 (6 bases each). The CDR3 loop spans 15 amino acids. V lost 5 bases to trimming and J lost 11 bases, with 24 bases between them. In nucleotides, the CDR3 is TGTGCCAGCAGTCCCACGTTGGTAGGGGGTCGGGAGCAGTACTTC. It yields the protein CASSPTLVGGREQYF.

There are a few counts of this clonotype. This chain uses TRBV6-2 or TRBV6-3 with TRBJ1-5; D gene unclear. This CDR3 has 12 amino acids. Per germline, CDR1 MNHEY and CDR2 SVGEGT. Trimming cost V 7 bases and J 4 bases, with 8 bases left between them. CDR3 sequence: CASTTGNQPQHF. Here the CDR3 DNA reads TGTGCCAGCACCACGGGGAATCAGCCCCAGCATTTT.

This clonotype was observed a few times. V is TRBV12-3 or TRBV12-4 and J is TRBJ2-5; tentative D call: TRBD1 (6 bases). V shed 8 bases and J shed 1 base, with 11 bases lying between them. The CDR3 has 13 residues. CDR3 nucleotide sequence: TGTGCCAGCGGCCGACAGGCCCAAGAGACCCAGTACTTC. It yields the protein CASGRQAQETQYF.

This chain connects TRBV12-3 or TRBV12-4 to TRBJ1-5, with TRBD1 identical over 7 bases. The length of the CDR3 is 14 residues. J lost 0 bases, V lost 5 bases, and 1 base had no gene match. The CDR3 DNA follows: TGTGCCAGCAGTGACAGGGTTAGCAATCAGCCCCAGCATTTT. Amino acids: CASSDRVSNQPQHF.

The rearrangement joins TRBV29-1 to TRBJ2-7; TRBD1 agrees at 8 bases. There are 13 residues in the CDR3. In germline, CDR1 is SQVTM, CDR2 ANQGSEA. Trimming at V came to 3 bases and at J to 3 bases, leaving 4 bases not matched to a gene. CDR3 region: CSVDFGQGYEQYF. CDR3 in DNA: TGCAGCGTTGACTTCGGACAGGGCTACGAGCAGTACTTC.

The V gene is TRBV12-3 or TRBV12-4, the J gene TRBJ2-7; tentatively, D is TRBD1 (7 bases). V was clipped by 5 bases and J by 3 bases, with 17 bases between them. The CDR3 runs to 15 residues. The CDR3 reads CASSPQGGPFYEQYF. The DNA for the CDR3 is TGTGCCAGCAGTCCCCAGGGGGGCCCTTTCTACGAGCAGTACTTC.

This clonotype was detected only a few times. The rearrangement links TRBV28 to TRBJ2-1, with 10 bases matching TRBD2. Trimming took 5 bases from V and 5 from J; bases not matched to a gene: 6. The CDR3 has 15 residues. Germline values: CDR1 MDHEN, CDR2 SYDVKM. The CDR3 loop is CASSRLTSGNNEQFF. The CDR3, as DNA: TGTGCCAGCAGTCGGCTTACTAGCGGGAACAATGAGCAGTTCTTC.